Below, 8 T cell receptor beta chains from the same sample are listed, as sequenced in a study of CD8 T cells in Susac syndrome. It was with random hexamers that roughly 0.45 to 1 ug RNA was reverse transcribed. MiXCR, applied by TCRdb to the immunoSEQ multiplex PCR reads, yields one record per CDR3 protein. The table records approximately 210,000 distinct CDR3 sequences, roughly 96% of them present only once. Sequenced input: CD4+ T cells from PBMCs. The receptors shown here come from a human donor with multiple sclerosis.

The genes are TRBV28 and TRBJ2-1; D not certain. CDR3 length equals 16 residues. Germline CDR1 reads MDHEN; CDR2 reads SYDVKM. V shed 5 bases and J shed 6 bases, with 20 bases lying between them. The CDR3 reads CASSPWLLVTSNEQFF. CDR3 DNA sequence: TGTGCCAGCAGTCCCTGGCTGCTAGTTACGTCCAATGAGCAGTTCTTC. The variable domain in full, with the rest retrieved from reference TRBV28 and TRBJ2-1, is DVKVTQSSRYLVKRTGEKVFLECVQDMDHENMFWYRQDPGLGLRLIYFSYDVKMKEKGDIPEGYSVSREKKERFSLILESASTNQTSMYLCASSPWLLVTSNEQFFGPGTRLTVL.

The chain uses TRBV9 and TRBJ2-1; 13 nucleotides agree with TRBD2. V lost 3 bases and J lost 10; bases outside the gene matches: 10. The germline V gene encodes CDR1 SGDLS and CDR2 YYNGEE. The CDR3 loop spans 16 amino acids. CDR3 region: CASSAAWTSGRGEQFF. The DNA of the CDR3 is TGTGCCAGCAGCGCAGCTTGGACTAGCGGGAGAGGGGAGCAGTTCTTC.

This clonotype was observed a few times. The V gene is TRBV2, the J gene TRBJ2-1; TRBD2 aligns across 7 bases. The CDR3 spans 11 residues. Germline CDR1 SNHLY, CDR2 FYNNEI. With 6 bases clipped from V and 10 bases from J, the junction kept 3 bases outside the gene matches. In DNA form, the CDR3 reads TGTGCCAGCAGGCTGCGGGGGGAGCAGTTCTTC. Its translation: CASRLRGEQFF.

This chain links TRBV2 with TRBJ2-5, with unresolved D. V lost 7 bases and J 10 bases, leaving 13 bases between the germline ends. This CDR3 has 11 residues. In germline, CDR1 is SNHLY, CDR2 FYNNEI. DNA of the CDR3: TGTGCCAGCATGGGCAGGTTCGTCCAGTACTTC. Amino acids: CASMGRFVQYF.

This clonotype appeared a few times. The CDR3 nucleotides read TGTGCCAGTAGCGGGAGTGGTTCCTACGAGCAGTACTTC. It translates to CASSGSGSYEQYF. J is TRBJ2-7 and V is TRBV6-5, with 9 bases matching TRBD2. The CDR3 is 13 residues long. V trimming: 9 bases; J trimming: 1 base; junction bases outside the gene matches: 4. CDR1 MNHEY and CDR2 SVGAGI come from the germline V gene.

This chain uses TRBV11-2 with TRBJ2-1; the D gene is possibly TRBD1 (7 bases). This CDR3 is 16 amino acids long. V was trimmed by 4 bases and J by 4 bases, leaving 17 bases between them. The germline V gene encodes CDR1 SGHAT and CDR2 FQNNGV. DNA for the CDR3: TGTGCCAGCAGCTCAACCAGGGGGGCTCGGTACAATGAGCAGTTCTTC. Translating gives CASSSTRGARYNEQFF.

This clonotype was seen a single time. The V and J genes are TRBV28 and TRBJ1-6; D call uncertain. The CDR3 loop spans 15 amino acids. V lost 1 base, J lost 8 bases, and 12 bases lay in between. Germline-derived CDR1 and CDR2 are MDHEN and SYDVKM. Here the CDR3 DNA reads TGTGCCAGCAGTTTATCGTTCAACAGCGATTCACCCCTCCACTTT. Translation: CASSLSFNSDSPLHF.

This sequence joins TRBV3-1 and TRBJ1-1; the D is unclear. The CDR3 contains 11 residues. Trimming took off 5 bases at V and 9 bases at J, with 10 bases between the two ends. Germline loops: CDR1 LGHDT, CDR2 YNNKEL (reference sequence). CDR3 residues: CASSKGPKAFF. CDR3 bases: TGTGCCAGCAGCAAAGGACCTAAAGCTTTCTTT.